This T cell receptor beta chain came from a study of blood T cell repertoires in COVID-19. Study context: COVID-19 samples, acute and convalescent, were from the United States, Italy and Spain. PBMCs, B-cell-depleted T cells, or T cells provided the cDNA or gDNA that made up the material.

Profiled with immunoSEQ multiplex PCR; TCRdb holds only in-frame clones, not every one. The sample yields approximately 50,000 clones, approximately 82% seen once. The V and J ends lost 7 bases and 2 bases respectively, with 11 bases between them. CDR3 size: 13 residues. This clone is labeled medium-sized. The receptor comes from a human donor in a cohort sampled during active COVID-19. V and J are TRBV12-3 or TRBV12-4 and TRBJ1-1; D gene uncertain. Sequencing was carried out using peripheral blood. The CDR3 region has the DNA TGTGCCAGCAACCTAGTTGTAAACACTGAAGCTTTCTTT. This translates into CASNLVVNTEAFF.